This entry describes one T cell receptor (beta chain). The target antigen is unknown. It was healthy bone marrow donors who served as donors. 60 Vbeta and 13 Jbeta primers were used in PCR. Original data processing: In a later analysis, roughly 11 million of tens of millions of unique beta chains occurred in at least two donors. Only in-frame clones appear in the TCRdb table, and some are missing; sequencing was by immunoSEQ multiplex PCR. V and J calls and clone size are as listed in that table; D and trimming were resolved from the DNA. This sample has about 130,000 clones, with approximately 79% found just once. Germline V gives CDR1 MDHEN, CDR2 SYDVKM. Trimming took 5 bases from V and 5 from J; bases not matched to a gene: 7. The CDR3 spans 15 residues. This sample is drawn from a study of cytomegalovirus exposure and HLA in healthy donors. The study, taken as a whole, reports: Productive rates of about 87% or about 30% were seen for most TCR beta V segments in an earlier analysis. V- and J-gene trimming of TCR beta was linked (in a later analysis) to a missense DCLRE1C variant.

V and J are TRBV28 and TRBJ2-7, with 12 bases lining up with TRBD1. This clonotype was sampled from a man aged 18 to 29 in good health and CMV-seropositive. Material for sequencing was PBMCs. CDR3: CASSRSGTGGHEQYF. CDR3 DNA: TGTGCCAGCAGTAGGAGCGGGACAGGGGGCCACGAGCAGTACTTC.